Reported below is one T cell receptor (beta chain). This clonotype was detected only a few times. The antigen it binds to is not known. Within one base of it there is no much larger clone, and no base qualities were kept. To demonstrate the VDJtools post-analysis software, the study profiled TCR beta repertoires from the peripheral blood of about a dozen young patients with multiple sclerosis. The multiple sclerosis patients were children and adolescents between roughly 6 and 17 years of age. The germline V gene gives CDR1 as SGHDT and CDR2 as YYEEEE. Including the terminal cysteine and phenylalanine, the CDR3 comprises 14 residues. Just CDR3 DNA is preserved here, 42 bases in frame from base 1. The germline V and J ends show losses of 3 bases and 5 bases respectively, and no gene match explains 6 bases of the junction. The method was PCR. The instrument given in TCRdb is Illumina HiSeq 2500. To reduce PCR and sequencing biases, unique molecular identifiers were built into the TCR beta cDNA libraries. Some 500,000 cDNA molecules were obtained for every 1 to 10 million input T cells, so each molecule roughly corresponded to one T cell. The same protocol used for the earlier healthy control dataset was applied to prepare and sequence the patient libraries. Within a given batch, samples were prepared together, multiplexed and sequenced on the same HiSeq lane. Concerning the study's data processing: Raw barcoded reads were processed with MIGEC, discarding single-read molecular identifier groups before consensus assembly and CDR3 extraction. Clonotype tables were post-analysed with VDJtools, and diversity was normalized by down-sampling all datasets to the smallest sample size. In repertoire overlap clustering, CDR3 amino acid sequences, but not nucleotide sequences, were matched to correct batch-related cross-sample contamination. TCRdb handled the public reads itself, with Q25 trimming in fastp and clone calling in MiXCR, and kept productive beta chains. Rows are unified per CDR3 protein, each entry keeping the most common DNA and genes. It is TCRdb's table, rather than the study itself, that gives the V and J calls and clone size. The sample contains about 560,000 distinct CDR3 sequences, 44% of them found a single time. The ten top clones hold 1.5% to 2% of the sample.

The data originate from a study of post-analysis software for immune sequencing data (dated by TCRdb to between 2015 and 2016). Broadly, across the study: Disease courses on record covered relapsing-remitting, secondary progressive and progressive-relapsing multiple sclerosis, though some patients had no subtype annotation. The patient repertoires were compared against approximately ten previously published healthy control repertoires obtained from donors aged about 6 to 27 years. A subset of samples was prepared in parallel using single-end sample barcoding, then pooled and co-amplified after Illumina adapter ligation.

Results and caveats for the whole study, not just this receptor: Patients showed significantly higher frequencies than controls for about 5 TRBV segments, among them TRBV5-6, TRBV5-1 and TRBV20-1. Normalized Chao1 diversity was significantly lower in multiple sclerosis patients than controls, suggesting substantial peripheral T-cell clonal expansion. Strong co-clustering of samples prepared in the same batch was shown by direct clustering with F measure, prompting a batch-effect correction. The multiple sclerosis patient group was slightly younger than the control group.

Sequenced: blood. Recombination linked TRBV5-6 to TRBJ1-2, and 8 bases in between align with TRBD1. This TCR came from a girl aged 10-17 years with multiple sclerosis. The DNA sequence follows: TGTGCCAGCAGCTCCCGGACAGGGCCGTATGGCTACACCTTC. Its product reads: CASSSRTGPYGYTF.